The T cell receptor beta chain under discussion was sequenced for a study of blood T cell repertoires in COVID-19. Assay: immunoSEQ multiplex PCR; the TCRdb copy retains only in-frame clones and omits some. Of around 170,000 clones listed, around 90% are singletons. Seattle-derived patients entered the study during active infection and were followed longitudinally. Germline V CDR1 and CDR2: MNHNY, SVGAGI (reference sequence). The V gene end was trimmed by 5 bases and the J gene end by 1 base; junction bases not matched to a gene: 11. This CDR3 is 17 amino acids long. The receptor was derived from a man aged 55 to 70 with COVID-19, enrolled during active disease. The specimen sequenced was peripheral blood. The V call is TRBV6-6, the J call TRBJ2-1; 7 nucleotides agree with TRBD1. The DNA of the CDR3 is TGTGCCAGCAGTCGGGAATCAGGGGGTAGGTCCTACAATGAGCAGTTCTTC. Translating it yields CASSRESGGRSYNEQFF.